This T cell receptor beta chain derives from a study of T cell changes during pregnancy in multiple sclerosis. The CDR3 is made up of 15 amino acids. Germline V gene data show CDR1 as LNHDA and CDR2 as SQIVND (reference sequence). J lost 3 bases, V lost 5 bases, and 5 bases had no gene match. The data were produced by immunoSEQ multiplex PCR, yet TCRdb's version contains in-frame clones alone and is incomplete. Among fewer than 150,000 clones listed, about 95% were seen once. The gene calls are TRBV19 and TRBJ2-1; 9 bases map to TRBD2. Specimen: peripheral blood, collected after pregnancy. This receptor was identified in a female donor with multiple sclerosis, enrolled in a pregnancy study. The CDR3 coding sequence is TGTGCCAGTAGTGTCTTAGCGGGAGACTACAATGAGCAGTTCTTC. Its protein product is CASSVLAGDYNEQFF. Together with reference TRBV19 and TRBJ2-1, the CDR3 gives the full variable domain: DGGITQSPKYLFRKEGQNVTLSCEQNLNHDAMYWYRQDPGQGLRLIYYSQIVNDFQKGDIAEGYSVSREKKESFPLTVTSAQKNPTAFYLCASSVLAGDYNEQFFGPGTRLTVL.